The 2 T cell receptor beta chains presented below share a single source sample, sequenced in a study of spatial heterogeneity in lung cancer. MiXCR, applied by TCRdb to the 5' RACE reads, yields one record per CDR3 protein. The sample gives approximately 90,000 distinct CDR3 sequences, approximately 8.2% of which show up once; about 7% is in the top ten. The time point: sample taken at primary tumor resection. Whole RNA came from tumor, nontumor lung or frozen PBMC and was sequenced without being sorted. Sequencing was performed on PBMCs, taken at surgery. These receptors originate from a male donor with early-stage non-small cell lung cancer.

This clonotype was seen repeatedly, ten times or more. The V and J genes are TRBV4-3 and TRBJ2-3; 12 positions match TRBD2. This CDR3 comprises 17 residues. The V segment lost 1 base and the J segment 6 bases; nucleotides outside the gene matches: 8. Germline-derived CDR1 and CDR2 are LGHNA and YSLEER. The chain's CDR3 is CASSQGASGGAGDTQYF. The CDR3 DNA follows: TGCGCCAGCAGCCAAGGGGCTAGCGGGGGGGCCGGTGATACGCAGTATTTT.

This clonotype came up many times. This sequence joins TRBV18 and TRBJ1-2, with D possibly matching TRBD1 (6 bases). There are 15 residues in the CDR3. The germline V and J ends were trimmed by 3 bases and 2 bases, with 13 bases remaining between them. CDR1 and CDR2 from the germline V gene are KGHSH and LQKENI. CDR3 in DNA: TGTGCCAGCTCACCCCCTTCCACAGGGAACTATGGCTACACCTTC. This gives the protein CASSPPSTGNYGYTF.